This T cell receptor (beta chain) was sequenced in a study of T cell responses to AZD1222 COVID-19 vaccine. Regarding this clone: Its antigen is undetermined.

Notes on the study in general: White British ancestry dominated among donors, who included more females, and clonal diversity was possibly underestimated. Reportedly, close to half of spike-specific TCRs are directed against unmutated variant regions.

Using immunoSEQ multiplex PCR, the repertoire was profiled, and TCRdb retains in-frame clones only, with some absent. In the table there are 85,000 to 95,000 clones, approximately 89% of which are singletons. Germline V gene sequence: CDR1 SEHNR, CDR2 FQNEAQ (reference sequence). The CDR3 runs 14 residues. Unmatched junction bases numbered 6, after V lost 4 bases and J lost 5 bases. This clonotype originated in an adult who received the AZD1222 COVID-19 vaccine. This chain joins TRBV7-9 and TRBJ2-7, with 9 nucleotides matching TRBD1. Source: peripheral blood, taken 28 days after the second AZD1222 dose. The CDR3 DNA reads as TGTGCCAGCAGCTGGACAGGGGATCGGAACGAGCAGTACTTC. It specifies CASSWTGDRNEQYF.